These 29 T cell receptor beta chains share one sample of origin, sequenced in a study of blood T cells in healthy people across ages. For the second PCR, which ran for 7 to 11 cycles, a sample-barcoded 5' primer and a J-beta primer mix were used. One entry per CDR3 protein, called by TCRdb with MiXCR from the 5' RACE reads. There are 1,100,000 or so distinct CDR3 sequences in the sample; 40% to 55% occur only once, and 18% lies in the top ten. The sequenced sample consisted of blood. These receptors all stem from an older woman in good health.

Regarding this clonotype: This may arise from a read error, as a much more abundant clone is one base away. This chain joins TRBV5-1 and TRBJ2-5; tentatively, D is TRBD2 (5 bases). This CDR3 spans 13 amino acids. V was shortened by 3 bases and J by 9 bases, with 15 bases between the two germline ends. The germline V gene encodes CDR1 SGHRS and CDR2 YFSETQ. In DNA, the CDR3 is TGCGCCAGCAGCTCACCCGGGGTGGAGGCCCAGTACTTC. It codes for CASSSPGVEAQYF. The full variable domain, rest sourced from reference TRBV5-1 and TRBJ2-5, is KAGVTQTPRYLIKTRGQQVTLSCSPISGHRSVSWYQQTPGQGLQFLFEYFSETQRNKGNFPGRFSGRQFSNSRSEMNVSTLELGDSALYLCASSSPGVEAQYFGPGTRLLVL.

There are a few counts of this clonotype. The CDR3 region has the DNA TGCGCCAGCAGCTCATCCGGGACAGGGACTGAAAAACTGTTTTTT. This codes for CASSSSGTGTEKLFF. V usage is TRBV5-1 and J usage is TRBJ1-4; the match to TRBD1 covers 9 bases. The V gene's germline CDR1 is SGHRS and CDR2 YFSETQ. The length of the CDR3 is 15 residues. Trimming removed 3 bases from V and 7 bases from J; junction bases left unmatched: 7.

This rearrangement joins TRBV7-9 to TRBJ2-7; 7 positions match TRBD2. The CDR3 contains 15 residues. Looked up from germline, CDR1 is SEHNR and CDR2 is FQNEAQ (reference sequence). J was trimmed by 3 bases and V by 4 bases; bases with no gene match: 9. The CDR3 bases are TGTGCCAGCAGCTCGACCGGGGAGGGCCTCTACGAGCAGTACTTC. This encodes CASSSTGEGLYEQYF.

This sequence joins TRBV27 and TRBJ1-5; tentative D call: TRBD1 (5 bases). V was clipped by 10 bases and J by 5 bases, with 9 bases between them. Germline-derived CDR1 and CDR2 are MNHEY and SMNVEV (reference sequence). CDR3 length: 11 residues. CDR3 protein: CATGDYQPQHF. The CDR3, as DNA: TGTGCCACCGGGGACTATCAGCCCCAGCATTTT.

J is TRBJ2-3 and V is TRBV7-9; no clear D. CDR1 is SEHNR and CDR2 is FQNEAQ in the germline V gene (reference sequence). Trimming removed 5 bases at V and 1 base at J, with 13 bases between. This CDR3 comprises 15 residues. CDR3 nucleotide sequence: TGTGCCAGCAGCCTCGTCTCGGGTGGCACAGATACGCAGTATTTT. The encoded protein is CASSLVSGGTDTQYF. The whole variable domain, filled in from reference TRBV7-9 and TRBJ2-3, reads DTGVSQNPRHKITKRGQNVTFRCDPISEHNRLYWYRQTLGQGPEFLTYFQNEAQLEKSRLLSDRFSAERPKGSFSTLEIQRTEQGDSAMYLCASSLVSGGTDTQYFGPGTRLTVL.

The chain carries TRBV6-1 and TRBJ2-3, with 11 positions matching TRBD2. Germline CDR1 is MNHNS and CDR2 is SASEGT. V lost 6 bases and J lost 6; bases outside the gene matches: 8. The CDR3 sequence is 15 residues long. The CDR3 DNA reads as TGTGCCAGCAGGGGGGCTAGCGGGAGGACCGATACGCAGTATTTT. Protein product: CASRGASGRTDTQYF.

This clonotype was counted between two and nine times. The V and J genes are TRBV29-1 and TRBJ2-7, with 9 bases fitting TRBD2. Looked up from germline, CDR1 is SQVTM and CDR2 is ANQGSEA. Trimming took 5 bases from V and 8 from J; bases not matched to a gene: 10. The CDR3 consists of 13 residues. The CDR3 protein is CSVPSGSGRKQYF. The CDR3, as DNA: TGCAGCGTTCCTTCGGGCAGCGGGAGGAAGCAGTACTTC.

Only one count was recorded for this clonotype. The chain joins TRBV3-1 to TRBJ1-2; D remains ambiguous. V lost 0 bases and J lost 1, with 9 bases in between. Germline V gene sequence: CDR1 LGHDT, CDR2 YNNKEL (reference sequence). The CDR3 totals 15 residues. In DNA, the CDR3 is TGTGCCAGCAGCCAAGAAAAGCCCGTTAACTATGGCTACACCTTC. Translating gives CASSQEKPVNYGYTF.

CDR3 loop: CARSESYNEQFF. CDR3 DNA: TGTGCCCGTTCGGAGTCCTACAATGAGCAGTTCTTC. This chain connects TRBV30 to TRBJ2-1; D remains unclear. Germline V gene data show CDR1 as GTSNPN and CDR2 as SVGIG (reference sequence). The CDR3 totals 12 residues. V was pared by 8 bases and J by 1 base, with 9 bases between.

This clonotype occurred a few times. This rearrangement joins TRBV27 to TRBJ2-5; either TRBD1 or TRBD2 may fit D (5 bases each). Germline V gene sequence: CDR1 MNHEY, CDR2 SMNVEV (reference sequence). V lost 4 bases, J lost 4 bases, and 13 bases lay in between. The CDR3 has 14 residues. The chain's CDR3 is CASSSGTWGETQYF. In DNA form, the CDR3 reads TGTGCCAGCAGTTCCGGGACCTGGGGAGAGACCCAGTACTTC.

This clonotype has a single count. The chain links TRBV5-1 to TRBJ2-3; D possibly uses TRBD1 or TRBD2 (5 bases each). V lost 5 bases and J lost 6, with 13 bases in between. The germline V gene has CDR1 SGHRS and CDR2 YFSETQ. This CDR3 has 13 amino acids. The CDR3 reads CASSWDGEDTQYF. For the CDR3, the DNA is TGCGCCAGCAGTTGGGACGGTGAGGATACGCAGTATTTT. The complete variable domain, with remaining parts taken from reference TRBV5-1 and TRBJ2-3, reads KAGVTQTPRYLIKTRGQQVTLSCSPISGHRSVSWYQQTPGQGLQFLFEYFSETQRNKGNFPGRFSGRQFSNSRSEMNVSTLELGDSALYLCASSWDGEDTQYFGPGTRLTVL.

This chain connects TRBV11-3 to TRBJ2-7; D unclear. CDR1 SGHNT and CDR2 YENEEA come from the germline V gene. This CDR3 is built from 14 residues. The germline V and J ends were trimmed by 1 base and 3 bases, with 10 bases remaining between them. CDR3 sequence: CASSLGEQNYEQYF. Written as DNA, the CDR3 is TGTGCCAGCAGCTTAGGGGAACAGAACTACGAGCAGTACTTC.

This clonotype turned up a few times. The V call is TRBV28, the J call TRBJ1-2; a possible D gene is TRBD1 (5 bases). V dropped 5 bases and J dropped 6 bases, with 13 bases sitting between them. This CDR3 is built from 13 residues. In germline, CDR1 is MDHEN, CDR2 SYDVKM. CDR3 sequence: CASSVSRDHGYTF. Written as DNA, the CDR3 is TGTGCCAGCAGTGTATCACGGGACCATGGCTACACCTTC.

V and J are TRBV20-1 and TRBJ2-3, with D tentatively TRBD2 (6 bases). V lost 1 base to trimming and J lost 7 bases, with 18 bases between them. Per germline, CDR1 DFQATT and CDR2 SNEGSKA (reference sequence). This CDR3 contains 15 residues. The CDR3 reads CSARVRGRPSYTQYF. DNA of the CDR3: TGCAGTGCTAGAGTGAGAGGGAGGCCCTCGTATACGCAGTATTTT.

The chain recombines TRBV6-1 with TRBJ2-7; 9 bases align to TRBD2. V shed 10 bases, J shed 2 bases, and the junction held 9 bases outside the gene matches. The CDR3 totals 14 residues. Germline V CDR1 and CDR2: MNHNS, SASEGT. The CDR3 coding sequence is TGTGCCACCCGTTTGCGGGGGGGCACCTACGAGCAGTACTTC. This gives the protein CATRLRGGTYEQYF.

Note on this clonotype: A read error may account for a junction end that differs from germline. This chain links TRBV6-5 with TRBJ2-5; a possible D gene is TRBD1 (6 bases). In germline, CDR1 is MNHEY, CDR2 SVGAGI. This CDR3 is built from 16 residues. CDR3 coding DNA: TGTGCCAGCAACCTAGGCAGGGGATCGATCCAAGGGACCCAGTACTTC. It translates to CASNLGRGSIQGTQYF.

The chain employs TRBV10-3 and TRBJ2-1; perhaps TRBD2 as D (5 bases). The CDR3 is made up of 15 amino acids. Trimming took 6 bases from V and 4 from J, leaving 16 bases between them. The germline CDR1 and CDR2 sequences are ENHRY and SYGVKD. CDR3 amino acids: CAISATSPEYNEQFF. CDR3 coding DNA: TGTGCCATCAGCGCAACTAGTCCAGAGTACAATGAGCAGTTCTTC.

This clonotype was found a few times. This rearrangement joins TRBV27 to TRBJ2-1; no clear D gene. Trimming shortened V by 5 bases and J by 0 bases, and 14 bases separated the two germline ends. There are 16 residues in the CDR3. Germline CDR1 reads MNHEY; CDR2 reads SMNVEV (reference sequence). CDR3 in amino acids: CASSLETPTSYNEQFF. CDR3 DNA: TGTGCCAGCAGTCTCGAGACTCCGACCTCCTACAATGAGCAGTTCTTC.

CDR3 DNA sequence: TGTGCCAGCAGTTATCGAGGGATACATGGCTACACCTTC. This encodes CASSYRGIHGYTF. The J gene is TRBJ1-2, the V gene TRBV6-2 or TRBV6-3; D uncertain. The CDR3 is 13 residues long. In germline, CDR1 is MNHEY, CDR2 SVGEGT. Trimming stripped 3 bases from V and 6 bases from J, with 11 bases between.

The chain uses TRBV12-3 or TRBV12-4 and TRBJ1-4; D gene uncertain. V lost 2 bases, J lost 7 bases, and 11 bases lay in between. The CDR3 covers 14 residues. Here the CDR3 DNA reads TGTGCCAGCAGTTTATGGCAGGCCGGTGAAAAACTGTTTTTT. Translating gives CASSLWQAGEKLFF.

This clonotype was seen more than once but under ten times. This sequence joins TRBV27 and TRBJ1-2; D is perhaps TRBD1 (6 bases). V was clipped by 5 bases and J by 4 bases, with 14 bases between them. From germline, CDR1 is MNHEY and CDR2 SMNVEV (reference sequence). This CDR3 has 14 residues. CDR3 sequence: CASSPDRSLYGYTF. The CDR3 DNA follows: TGTGCCAGCAGTCCAGACAGGAGTCTCTATGGCTACACCTTC.

The genes are TRBV4-1 and TRBJ2-3; a possible D gene is TRBD2 (5 bases). The CDR3 consists of 13 residues. Trimming left V 5 bases short and J 4 bases short, with 10 bases between. Germline V lookup: CDR1 MGHRA, CDR2 YSYEKL. The CDR3 bases are TGCGCCAGCAGCTGGAGGAGGTCAGATACGCAGTATTTT. It yields the protein CASSWRRSDTQYF.

The V and J genes are TRBV14 and TRBJ2-3; TRBD2 matches at 7 bases. The CDR3 loop spans 14 amino acids. Germline V lookup: CDR1 SGHDN, CDR2 FVKESK. The J segment lost 9 bases and the V segment lost 4 bases, leaving 10 bases of the junction unmatched. The CDR3 nucleotides read TGTGCCAGCAGCCTAGACCTAGCGGTGGAGACGCAGTATTTT. This gives the protein CASSLDLAVETQYF. Full variable domain (rest looked up from reference TRBV14 and TRBJ2-3): EAGVTQFPSHSVIEKGQTVTLRCDPISGHDNLYWYRRVMGKEIKFLLHFVKESKQDESGMPNNRFLAERTGGTYSTLKVQPAELEDSGVYFCASSLDLAVETQYFGPGTRLTVL.

The rearrangement uses TRBV12-3 or TRBV12-4 and TRBJ2-7; 7 bases line up with TRBD1. With V trimmed by 6 bases and J by 0 bases, 5 bases remained unmatched. The CDR3 totals 14 residues. This CDR3 is CASRQGQSSYEQYF. The DNA for the CDR3 is TGTGCCAGCAGACAGGGACAGAGCTCCTACGAGCAGTACTTC.

The rearrangement uses TRBV3-1 and TRBJ1-1; the D gene is possibly TRBD1 (5 bases). The germline gives CDR1 LGHDT, CDR2 YNNKEL (reference sequence). V lost 0 bases and J 1 base, leaving 15 bases between the germline ends. The CDR3 sequence is 17 residues long. For the CDR3, the DNA is TGTGCCAGCAGCCAAGAGGGAAAGGGCAGGGCGAACACTGAAGCTTTCTTT. Its translation is CASSQEGKGRANTEAFF.

The chain recombines TRBV7-2 with TRBJ2-1; TRBD2 matches 8 bases. In germline, CDR1 is SGHTA, CDR2 FQGNSA. The CDR3 extends over 18 amino acids. The V gene end was trimmed by 2 bases and the J gene end by 5 bases; junction bases not matched to a gene: 14. As DNA, the CDR3 is TGTGCCAGCAGCTTACAGCCTGGACTAGCCATCAAGGACAATGAGCAGTTCTTC. It is translated as CASSLQPGLAIKDNEQFF.

J is TRBJ2-1 and V is TRBV12-3 or TRBV12-4; 9 nucleotides align to TRBD1. CDR3 size: 15 residues. The J segment lost 3 bases and the V segment lost 7 bases, leaving 7 bases of the junction unmatched. The chain's CDR3 is CASTPTGGGYNEQFF. The CDR3 DNA is TGTGCCAGCACCCCCACAGGGGGCGGCTACAATGAGCAGTTCTTC.

The J gene is TRBJ2-7, the V gene TRBV7-8; 7 nucleotides line up with TRBD1. This CDR3 region has 15 residues. Germline assignment: CDR1 SGHVS and CDR2 FQNEAQ. V dropped 5 bases and J dropped 10; count of bases not matched to a gene: 17. This CDR3 reads CASSPWTGVEEIQYF. The CDR3 DNA reads TGTGCCAGCAGCCCTTGGACAGGTGTGGAGGAGATCCAGTACTTC.

V is TRBV7-2 and J is TRBJ2-3; D may be TRBD2 (6 bases). The ends were cut back, 7 bases at V and 6 bases at J, with 14 bases in the middle. This CDR3 is built from 13 residues. Looked up from germline, CDR1 is SGHTA and CDR2 is FQGNSA. The CDR3 bases are TGTGCCAGCAACTCGGGGGAATCGGATACGCAGTATTTT. This translates into CASNSGESDTQYF.